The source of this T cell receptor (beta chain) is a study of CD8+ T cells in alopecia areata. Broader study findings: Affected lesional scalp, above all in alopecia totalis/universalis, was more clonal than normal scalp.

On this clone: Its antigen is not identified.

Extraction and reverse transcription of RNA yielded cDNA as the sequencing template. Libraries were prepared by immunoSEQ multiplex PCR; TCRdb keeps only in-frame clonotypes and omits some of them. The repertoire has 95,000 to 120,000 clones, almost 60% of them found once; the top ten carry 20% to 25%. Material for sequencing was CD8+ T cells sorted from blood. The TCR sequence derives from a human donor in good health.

The CDR3 reads CASSLGPGQSQETQYF. In nucleotides, the CDR3 is TGTGCCAGCAGCCTAGGCCCCGGACAGTCCCAAGAGACCCAGTACTTC. The chain recombines TRBV11-2 with TRBJ2-5, with D possibly TRBD1 on 6 matching bases. In germline, CDR1 is SGHAT, CDR2 FQNNGV. The CDR3 runs to 16 residues. V was shortened by 5 bases and J by 1 base, with 17 bases between the two germline ends.